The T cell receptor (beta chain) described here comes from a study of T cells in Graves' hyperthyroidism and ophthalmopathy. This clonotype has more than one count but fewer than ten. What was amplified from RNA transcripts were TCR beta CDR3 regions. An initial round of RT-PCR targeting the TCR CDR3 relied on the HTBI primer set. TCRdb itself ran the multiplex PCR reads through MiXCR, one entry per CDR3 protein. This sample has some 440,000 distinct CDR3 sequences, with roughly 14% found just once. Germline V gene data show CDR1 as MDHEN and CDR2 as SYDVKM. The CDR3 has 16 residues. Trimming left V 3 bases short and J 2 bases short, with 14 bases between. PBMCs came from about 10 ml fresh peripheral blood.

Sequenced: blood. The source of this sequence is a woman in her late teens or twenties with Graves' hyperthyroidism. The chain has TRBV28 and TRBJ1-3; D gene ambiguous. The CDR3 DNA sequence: TGTGCCAGCAGTTTCTGGCAGGAAAGCACTGGAAACACCATATATTTT. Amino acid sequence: CASSFWQESTGNTIYF. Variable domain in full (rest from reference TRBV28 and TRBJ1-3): DVKVTQSSRYLVKRTGEKVFLECVQDMDHENMFWYRQDPGLGLRLIYFSYDVKMKEKGDIPEGYSVSREKKERFSLILESASTNQTSMYLCASSFWQESTGNTIYFGEGSWLTVV.